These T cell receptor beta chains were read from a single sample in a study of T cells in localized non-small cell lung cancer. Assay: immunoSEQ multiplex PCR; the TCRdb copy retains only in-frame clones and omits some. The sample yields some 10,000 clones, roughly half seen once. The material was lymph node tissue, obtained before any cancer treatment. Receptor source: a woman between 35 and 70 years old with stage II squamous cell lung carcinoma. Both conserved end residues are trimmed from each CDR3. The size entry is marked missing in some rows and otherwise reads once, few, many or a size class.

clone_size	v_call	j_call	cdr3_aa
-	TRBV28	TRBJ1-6	ASRTDFNSPLH
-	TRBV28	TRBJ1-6	ASQGDGLKNSPLH
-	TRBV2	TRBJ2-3	ASKRGGTDTQY
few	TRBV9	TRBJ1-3	ASSVGTGDGNTIY
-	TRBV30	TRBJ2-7	AWSEREFPYEQY
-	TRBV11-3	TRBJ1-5	ASSLDRDRVSQPQH
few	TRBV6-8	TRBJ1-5	AATGWGNQPQH
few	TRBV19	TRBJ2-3	ASSPPFGGTFTDTQY
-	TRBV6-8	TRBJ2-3	ATRLAVGTDTQY
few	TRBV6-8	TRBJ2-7	ASSELAGGGEQY
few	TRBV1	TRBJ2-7	ASSLRTGADEQY
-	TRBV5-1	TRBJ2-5	ASSLEGGAKTQY
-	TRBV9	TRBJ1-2	ASSGDTYGYT
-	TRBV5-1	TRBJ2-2	ASSPLTGLTGELF
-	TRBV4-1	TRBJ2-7	ASSQEDSSYEQY
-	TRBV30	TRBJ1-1	AWTKGRYNTEAF
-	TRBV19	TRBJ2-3	ASSPPGQGADTQY
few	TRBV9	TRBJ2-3	ASTREQGIGTDTQY
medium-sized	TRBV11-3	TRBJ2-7	ASSARGGLHYEQY
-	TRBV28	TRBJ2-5	ASSPPPGRSWGTQY
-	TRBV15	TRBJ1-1	ATSRDLGGTEAF
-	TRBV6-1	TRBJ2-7	ASSEGGIAYEQY
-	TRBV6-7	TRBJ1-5	ASSYSSNQPQH
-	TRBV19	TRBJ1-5	ASRRGTVSNQPQH
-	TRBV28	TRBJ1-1	ASSFLGHLTGATGEAF
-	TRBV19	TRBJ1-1	ASSEAMNTEAF
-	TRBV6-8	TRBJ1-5	ASSGGQGIHQPQH